This T cell receptor (beta chain) stems from a study of blood T cell repertoires in COVID-19. Background on the study: The United States, Italy and Spain were the sources of the acute and convalescent COVID-19 samples. PBMCs, B-cell-depleted T cells, or T cells were the source of the cDNA or gDNA that made up the material.

Some clones are missing from TCRdb's copy, which holds only in-frame ones; the method was immunoSEQ multiplex PCR. This table has 150,000 to 200,000 clones, approximately 95% appearing once. A Seattle source enrolled patients during active infection and followed them longitudinally. The ends were cut back, 0 bases at V and 4 bases at J, with 6 bases in the middle. Germline lookup yields CDR1 MNHEY and CDR2 SVGAGI. This CDR3 region has 13 residues. Sequenced input: peripheral blood. The chain joins TRBV6-5 to TRBJ1-1, with a tentative D call TRBD1 (5 bases). The TCR originated in a woman aged 55-69 years with COVID-19, enrolled during active disease. The CDR3 DNA reads TGTGCCAGCAGTTACTCGGGGGGCACTGAAGCTTTCTTT. It translates to CASSYSGGTEAFF.